The 24 T cell receptor beta chains listed next were all sequenced from one sample in a study of blood T cell repertoires in COVID-19. Sequencing used immunoSEQ multiplex PCR; TCRdb keeps in-frame clones, though not all of them. The table has 300,000 to 400,000 clones, almost 90% seen once. The sequenced sample consisted of peripheral blood. These receptors all come from a woman aged 70-85 years with COVID-19, enrolled during active disease.

This clone was detected once. The chain links TRBV7-9 to TRBJ1-2; maybe TRBD1 (5 bases). Trimming took 2 bases from V and 4 from J, leaving 20 bases between them. The CDR3 has 17 amino acids. CDR1 is SEHNR and CDR2 is FQNEAQ in the germline V gene (reference sequence). This chain's CDR3 is CASSLIGQGTRPYGYTF. CDR3 sequence (DNA): TGTGCCAGCAGCTTAATAGGGCAGGGCACCCGCCCCTATGGCTACACCTTC. Full variable domain (rest looked up from reference TRBV7-9 and TRBJ1-2): DTGVSQNPRHKITKRGQNVTFRCDPISEHNRLYWYRQTLGQGPEFLTYFQNEAQLEKSRLLSDRFSAERPKGSFSTLEIQRTEQGDSAMYLCASSLIGQGTRPYGYTFGSGTRLTVV.

This clone was recorded once. V usage is TRBV2 and J usage is TRBJ1-6, with D unclear. Trimming pared 3 bases from V and 5 bases from J, leaving 11 bases between. Germline-derived CDR1 and CDR2 are SNHLY and FYNNEI. The CDR3 is 15 residues long. Here the CDR3 reads CASSDAGWNNSPLHF. CDR3 coding DNA: TGTGCCAGCAGTGACGCCGGGTGGAATAATTCACCCCTCCACTTT.

This chain uses TRBV25-1 with TRBJ1-6; D is possibly TRBD1 (6 bases). V gave up 3 bases and J gave up 7 bases, with 16 bases separating them. Looked up from germline, CDR1 is MGHDK and CDR2 is SYGVNS. The length of the CDR3 is 16 residues. The CDR3, as DNA: TGTGCCAGCAGTGAGCCAGGGGAGTCGCTCAATTCACCCCTCCACTTT. It is translated as CASSEPGESLNSPLHF.

Regarding this clone: The same CDR3 can be traced to other DNA sequences in this sample. The chain carries TRBV7-9 and TRBJ1-2, with 7 bases matching TRBD1. Looked up from germline, CDR1 is SEHNR and CDR2 is FQNEAQ (reference sequence). V shed 3 bases and J 7 bases; nucleotides not matched to a gene: 5. The CDR3 covers 13 residues. CDR3 protein: CASSFTGAGGYTF. The CDR3 DNA reads as TGTGCCAGCAGCTTCACAGGGGCAGGTGGCTACACCTTC.

This rearrangement joins TRBV13 to TRBJ2-6, with TRBD2 matching 7 bases. Trimming took 0 bases from V and 2 from J; bases not matched to a gene: 1. CDR1 and CDR2 (germline): PRHDT, FYEKMQ (reference sequence). The CDR3 contains 16 residues. The CDR3 nucleotides read TGTGCCAGCAGCTTAGGCGCGGGGGCTGGGGCCAACGTCCTGACTTTC. Protein product: CASSLGAGAGANVLTF.

The DNA for the CDR3 is TGTGCCAGTAGTCCACAGACAGGGGGCGTAGATACGCAGTATTTT. Its protein product is CASSPQTGGVDTQYF. The V call is TRBV19, the J call TRBJ2-3; TRBD1 agrees at 10 bases. The germline V gene encodes CDR1 LNHDA and CDR2 SQIVND (reference sequence). Trimming removed 5 bases from V and 5 bases from J; junction bases left unmatched: 7. There are 15 residues in the CDR3.

The genes are TRBV6-5 and TRBJ2-3; D gene unclear. V was shortened by 5 bases and J by 0 bases, with 12 bases between the two germline ends. Germline V gene sequence: CDR1 MNHEY, CDR2 SVGAGI. The CDR3 has 15 amino acids. Here the CDR3 reads CASSTAGQSTDTQYF. CDR3 bases: TGTGCCAGCAGTACAGCCGGCCAGAGCACAGATACGCAGTATTTT.

CDR3 protein: CASSGGLYLTDTQYF. The DNA of the CDR3 is TGTGCCAGCTCGGGGGGACTATACCTCACAGATACGCAGTATTTT. The chain links TRBV2 to TRBJ2-3; 7 bases are shared with TRBD2. V shed 8 bases, J shed 2 bases, and the junction held 10 bases outside the gene matches. Germline CDR1 is SNHLY and CDR2 is FYNNEI. The CDR3 sequence is 15 residues long.

The gene calls are TRBV9 and TRBJ2-1, with 7 bases matching TRBD2. The CDR3 sequence is 15 residues long. Germline V gene sequence: CDR1 SGDLS, CDR2 YYNGEE. The trim removed 3 bases at V and 2 bases at J, leaving 5 bases unmatched. Here the CDR3 DNA reads TGTGCCAGCAGCGCCGGGACTACCACCTACAATGAGCAGTTCTTC. It translates to CASSAGTTTYNEQFF.

The V call is TRBV4-3, the J call TRBJ2-7; D call uncertain. This CDR3 has 13 residues. V was trimmed by 0 bases and J by 7 bases, leaving 10 bases between them. The V gene's germline CDR1 is LGHNA and CDR2 YSLEER. CDR3: CASSQDHSREQYF. DNA for the CDR3: TGCGCCAGCAGCCAAGATCATTCCAGAGAGCAGTACTTC.

J is TRBJ2-1 and V is TRBV9; possibly TRBD2 for D (7 bases). V was pared by 3 bases and J by 8 bases, with 18 bases between. Germline CDR1 reads SGDLS; CDR2 reads YYNGEE. CDR3 size: 15 residues. CDR3 loop: CASSGGGGRLDEQFF. DNA of the CDR3: TGTGCCAGCAGCGGCGGCGGGGGCCGACTCGATGAGCAGTTCTTC.

The rearrangement uses TRBV5-1 and TRBJ1-2; 9 positions agree with TRBD1. The CDR3 loop spans 16 amino acids. V gave up 4 bases and J gave up 5 bases; unmatched junction bases: 12. Germline loops: CDR1 SGHRS, CDR2 YFSETQ. CDR3 region: CASSPTPDRGPYGYTF. In DNA form, the CDR3 reads TGCGCCAGCAGCCCCACTCCGGACAGGGGACCTTATGGCTACACCTTC. Complete variable domain (other parts from reference TRBV5-1 and TRBJ1-2): KAGVTQTPRYLIKTRGQQVTLSCSPISGHRSVSWYQQTPGQGLQFLFEYFSETQRNKGNFPGRFSGRQFSNSRSEMNVSTLELGDSALYLCASSPTPDRGPYGYTFGSGTRLTVV.

The chain recombines TRBV2 with TRBJ2-3; TRBD2 agrees at 11 bases. Losses at the gene ends were 11 bases for V and 0 bases for J; bases not matched to a gene: 13. From germline, CDR1 is SNHLY and CDR2 FYNNEI. The CDR3 length is 17 residues. The CDR3 DNA reads as TGTGCCGGAGATACTAGCGGGGGCCGGTTTAGCACAGATACGCAGTATTTT. This translates into CAGDTSGGRFSTDTQYF.

This clone was recorded a few times. V and J are TRBV2 and TRBJ1-4; TRBD1 agrees at 8 bases. Trimming at V came to 3 bases and at J to 2 bases, leaving 8 bases not matched to a gene. The CDR3 is made up of 17 amino acids. Germline CDR1 SNHLY, CDR2 FYNNEI. CDR3 nucleotides: TGTGCCAGCAGTGATTCACTGGCAGGGGGCACTAATGAAAAACTGTTTTTT. Its protein is CASSDSLAGGTNEKLFF.

This chain uses TRBV7-3 with TRBJ2-2; tentative D call: TRBD1 (5 bases). Germline lookup yields CDR1 SGHTA and CDR2 FQGTGA. The germline V and J ends were trimmed by 2 bases and 6 bases, with 13 bases remaining between them. The CDR3 contains 15 residues. The CDR3 sequence: CASSLFQLGAGELFF. The CDR3 bases are TGTGCCAGCAGCTTATTTCAGCTAGGGGCCGGGGAGCTGTTTTTT.

The chain carries TRBV18 and TRBJ1-4, with D tentatively TRBD1 (6 bases). Germline values: CDR1 KGHSH, CDR2 LQKENI. With 3 bases removed from V and 0 bases from J, the gap between germline ends came to 17 bases. The CDR3 is 18 amino acids. The DNA of the CDR3 is TGTGCCAGCTCACCTCCAAGGGGGTCGAATGCAACTAATGAAAAACTGTTTTTT. This sequence encodes CASSPPRGSNATNEKLFF. Drawing the rest from reference TRBV18 and TRBJ1-4, the complete variable domain is NAGVMQNPRHLVRRRGQEARLRCSPMKGHSHVYWYRQLPEEGLKFMVYLQKENIIDESGMPKERFSAEFPKEGPSILRIQQVVRGDSAAYFCASSPPRGSNATNEKLFFGSGTQLSVL.

The DNA of the CDR3 is TGTGCCAGCCAAACAGGGGAACTCTTTCCTGGAAACACCATATATTTT. It yields the protein CASQTGELFPGNTIYF. The rearrangement uses TRBV19 and TRBJ1-3; 7 bases fit TRBD1. Per the germline V gene, CDR1 is LNHDA and CDR2 is SQIVND (reference sequence). This CDR3 has 16 residues. Trimming took 9 bases from V and 2 from J; bases not matched to a gene: 13.

V is TRBV4-3 and J is TRBJ2-3; no clear D. Between the trimmed V and J ends, which lost 0 bases and 9 bases, there was a span of 16 bases. The CDR3 consists of 15 residues. In germline, CDR1 is LGHNA, CDR2 YSLEER. The DNA for the CDR3 is TGCGCCAGCAGCCAAGATGGCTCCACCCATGTCACGCAGTATTTT. Amino acid sequence: CASSQDGSTHVTQYF.

This clone was seen once. The V and J genes are TRBV13 and TRBJ1-2; D is perhaps TRBD1 (6 bases). Trimming pared 5 bases from V and 7 bases from J, leaving 14 bases between. Germline CDR1 PRHDT, CDR2 FYEKMQ (reference sequence). The CDR3 is 13 residues long. CDR3 residues: CASSATGLRGYTF. DNA for the CDR3: TGTGCCAGCAGCGCCACAGGGTTGCGTGGCTACACCTTC.

This chain connects TRBV7-9 to TRBJ1-2; 9 bases agree with TRBD1. CDR1 and CDR2 from the germline V gene are SEHNR and FQNEAQ (reference sequence). Trimming took 4 bases from V and 2 from J; bases not matched to a gene: 5. The CDR3 spans 15 residues. CDR3 region: CASSSNRGPNYGYTF. The CDR3 coding sequence is TGTGCCAGCAGCTCGAACAGGGGGCCAAACTATGGCTACACCTTC.

The chain links TRBV7-3 to TRBJ1-2; D not certain. The CDR3 sequence is 16 residues long. Deletions cut 1 base from V and 3 bases from J, with 15 bases between. CDR1 is SGHTA and CDR2 is FQGTGA in the germline V gene. As DNA, the CDR3 is TGTGCCAGCAGCTTAAATGGCGGTCAAGTCGACTATGGCTACACCTTC. Amino acid sequence: CASSLNGGQVDYGYTF.

The count of this clone is one. The J gene is TRBJ2-7, the V gene TRBV18, with 10 bases fitting TRBD2. This CDR3 region has 15 residues. Trimming took 2 bases from V and 7 from J; bases not matched to a gene: 8. Germline-derived CDR1 and CDR2 are KGHSH and LQKENI. CDR3 loop: CASSPRLAGAGEQYF. CDR3 nucleotide sequence: TGTGCCAGCTCACCAAGGCTAGCGGGGGCGGGGGAGCAGTACTTC.

The chain carries TRBV11-2 and TRBJ1-1; tentative D call: TRBD1 (5 bases). The length of the CDR3 is 18 residues. Looked up from germline, CDR1 is SGHAT and CDR2 is FQNNGV. V lost 8 bases and J lost 0, with 25 bases in between. Here the CDR3 DNA reads TGTGCCAGCCCTTCCAACCAGAGACAGAACCCAATGAACACTGAAGCTTTCTTT. Translated: CASPSNQRQNPMNTEAFF.

The gene calls are TRBV15 and TRBJ1-4; D perhaps matches TRBD1 (6 bases). The CDR3 has 14 amino acids. Trimming shortened V by 3 bases and J by 5 bases, and 10 bases separated the two germline ends. Germline V lookup: CDR1 LNHNV, CDR2 YYDKDF (reference sequence). CDR3 protein: CATSSLQGNEKLFF. CDR3 nucleotide sequence: TGTGCCACCAGCAGCTTACAGGGAAATGAAAAACTGTTTTTT.